This TCR beta chain was obtained from a study of cytomegalovirus exposure and HLA in healthy donors. Produced via immunoSEQ multiplex PCR; TCRdb's table is partial and in-frame only. This table has fewer than 250,000 clones, 80% to 90% appearing once. The CDR3 consists of 14 residues. V dropped 8 bases and J dropped 3; count of bases not matched to a gene: 9. CDR1 and CDR2 from the germline V gene are MNHEY and SVGAGI. The receptor was isolated from a man in his late teens or twenties in good health and CMV-seronegative. This rearrangement joins TRBV6-5 to TRBJ1-1; 7 bases match TRBD1. The sample was PBMCs. The CDR3 is CASSTQTGDTEAFF. In DNA, the CDR3 is TGTGCCAGCTCCACACAAACAGGGGACACTGAAGCTTTCTTT.